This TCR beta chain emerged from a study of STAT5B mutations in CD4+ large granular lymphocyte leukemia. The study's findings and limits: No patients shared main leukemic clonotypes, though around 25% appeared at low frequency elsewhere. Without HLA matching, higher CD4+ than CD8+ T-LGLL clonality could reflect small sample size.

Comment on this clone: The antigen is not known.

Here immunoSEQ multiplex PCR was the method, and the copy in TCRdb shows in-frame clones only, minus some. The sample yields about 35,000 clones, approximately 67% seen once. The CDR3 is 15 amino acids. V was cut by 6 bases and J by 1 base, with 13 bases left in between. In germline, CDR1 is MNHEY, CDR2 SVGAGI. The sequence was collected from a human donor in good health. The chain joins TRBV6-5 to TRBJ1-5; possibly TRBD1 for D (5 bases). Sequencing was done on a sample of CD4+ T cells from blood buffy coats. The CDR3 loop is CASRTTERSNQPQHF. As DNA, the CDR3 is TGTGCCAGCAGAACGACAGAGCGGAGCAATCAGCCCCAGCATTTT.